Presented here are 17 T cell receptor beta chains from one specimen sequenced in a study of T cells in Graves' hyperthyroidism and ophthalmopathy. RNA transcripts provided the source from which TCR beta CDR3 regions were amplified. A first-round RT-PCR of the TCR CDR3 used the HTBI primer set. In TCRdb, the multiplex PCR reads were re-called with MiXCR into one record per CDR3 protein. The sample contains 550,000 to 700,000 distinct CDR3 sequences, 46% of which appear only once. Sequenced input: peripheral blood or thyroid tissue (not recorded which). The origin of the receptors is an adult woman with Graves' disease, either hyperthyroidism or ophthalmopathy (not recorded which).

Many counts were recorded for this clonotype. The CDR3 DNA is TGTGCCAGCAGCCCAGACTTCGACCCAGCGGGAGTCGGGGAGACCCAGTACTTC. It translates to CASSPDFDPAGVGETQYF. V is TRBV7-2 and J is TRBJ2-5; 8 bases agree with TRBD2. The CDR3 length is 18 residues. Trimming cost V 5 bases and J 5 bases; bases outside gene matches: 19. The V gene's germline CDR1 is SGHTA and CDR2 FQGNSA.

This chain uses TRBV29-1 with TRBJ1-1; TRBD1 might be the D (5 bases). V dropped 7 bases and J dropped 3 bases, with 15 bases sitting between them. The germline gives CDR1 SQVTM, CDR2 ANQGSEA. This CDR3 comprises 13 residues. The CDR3 region has the DNA TGCAGCGGAGGGGACGGAGTGGACACTGAAGCTTTCTTT. It codes for CSGGDGVDTEAFF.

The chain carries TRBV28 and TRBJ2-7; a possible D gene is TRBD2 (6 bases). CDR3 length: 15 residues. The V gene lost 8 bases and the J gene lost 5 bases, with 22 bases spanning the gap. Germline loops: CDR1 MDHEN, CDR2 SYDVKM. The CDR3 region is CASAVGGAVFDEQYF. The CDR3, as DNA: TGTGCCAGCGCCGTCGGGGGAGCGGTATTCGACGAGCAGTACTTC.

This clonotype was seen at least ten times. The CDR3 region is CASSHNLAEETQYF. Here the CDR3 DNA reads TGTGCCAGCAGCCACAATCTAGCGGAAGAGACCCAGTACTTC. V gene TRBV11-2 combines with J gene TRBJ2-5; 7 bases align to TRBD2. The CDR3 extends over 14 amino acids. Germline V gives CDR1 SGHAT, CDR2 FQNNGV. The trim removed 5 bases at V and 3 bases at J, leaving 6 bases unmatched. The full variable domain, its missing parts supplied by reference TRBV11-2 and TRBJ2-5, is EAGVAQSPRYKIIEKRQSVAFWCNPISGHATLYWYQQILGQGPKLLIQFQNNGVVDDSQLPKDRFSAERLKGVDSTLKIQPAKLEDSAVYLCASSHNLAEETQYFGPGTRLLVL.

This clonotype was seen only a few times. The chain combines TRBV29-1 with TRBJ2-7, with D possibly being TRBD1 or TRBD2 (5 bases each). This CDR3 contains 14 residues. Germline V gene lookup returns CDR1 SQVTM and CDR2 ANQGSEA. The germline V and J ends were trimmed by 1 base and 2 bases, with 12 bases remaining between them. CDR3 nucleotides: TGCAGCGTTGAAGTGACTGGGGGACCCTACGAGCAGTACTTC. It translates to CSVEVTGGPYEQYF.

A word on this clonotype: A clone one base away is much larger, so this may be a read error. This sequence joins TRBV6-5 and TRBJ2-1; no reliable D call. The germline gives CDR1 MNHEY, CDR2 SVGAGI. CDR3 size: 15 residues. CDR3 residues: CANSYLKLQVDEQFF. The CDR3 DNA follows: TGTGCCAACAGTTACTTAAAGCTTCAGGTCGATGAGCAATTCTTC.

This clonotype was seen more than once but under ten times. The chain carries TRBV19 and TRBJ2-7, with TRBD2 matching 10 bases. CDR1 and CDR2 from the germline V gene are LNHDA and SQIVND (reference sequence). V was pared by 11 bases and J by 4 bases, with 20 bases of the junction left unmatched. The CDR3 is made up of 17 amino acids. The CDR3 region has the DNA TGTGCCTGGAGCCTACCCCGGGCTAGCGGGAGTCGGTACGAGCAGTACTTC. Encoded protein: CAWSLPRASGSRYEQYF.

This clonotype occurred once. This chain's CDR3 is CAIRQGLGQETQYF. CDR3 in DNA: TGTGCCATCAGACAGGGATTAGGACAAGAGACCCAGTACTTC. The chain has TRBV10-3 and TRBJ2-5, with TRBD1 as a possible D gene (6 bases). Germline V lookup: CDR1 ENHRY, CDR2 SYGVKD. The CDR3 has 14 amino acids. V lost 6 bases to trimming and J lost 2 bases, with 13 bases between them.

At least ten counts were recorded for this clonotype. This sequence joins TRBV15 and TRBJ1-5, with 9 bases fitting TRBD1. CDR3 length: 14 residues. Germline CDR1 and CDR2: LNHNV and YYDKDF (reference sequence). J was trimmed by 4 bases and V by 3 bases; bases with no gene match: 1. The CDR3 DNA is TGTGCCACCAGCAGGGACAGGGGAAATCAGCCCCAGCATTTT. Protein sequence: CATSRDRGNQPQHF. Looking up the rest from reference TRBV15 and TRBJ1-5 gives the full variable domain: DAMVIQNPRYQVTQFGKPVTLSCSQTLNHNVMYWYQQKSSQAPKLLFHYYDKDFNNEADTPDNFQSRRPNTSFCFLDIRSPGLGDTAMYLCATSRDRGNQPQHFGDGTRLSIL.

V gene TRBV7-9 combines with J gene TRBJ1-1; D may be TRBD1 (6 bases). The CDR3 consists of 14 residues. CDR1 and CDR2 from the germline V gene are SEHNR and FQNEAQ (reference sequence). Trimming pared 3 bases from V and 4 bases from J, leaving 12 bases between. CDR3 sequence reads: CASSLNQGITEAFF. CDR3 sequence (DNA): TGTGCCAGCAGCTTGAACCAGGGGATCACTGAAGCTTTCTTT.

Of note for this clonotype: A much larger clone sits a single nucleotide away, making a read error possible. This CDR3 is missing its conserved last phenylalanine or tryptophan, likely due to a read error. The rearrangement joins TRBV4-1 to TRBJ1-1, with D unresolved. The V gene lost 3 bases and the J gene lost 0 bases, with 8 bases spanning the gap. Germline V gene lookup returns CDR1 MGHRA and CDR2 YSYEKL. The CDR3 loop spans 14 amino acids. The CDR3 nucleotides are TGCGCCAGCAGCCAGGGTTACATGAACACTGAAGCTTTCCTT. Its translation: CASSQGYMNTEAFL.

This chain joins TRBV5-4 and TRBJ1-2; the D is unclear. V was trimmed by 3 bases and J by 6 bases, leaving 12 bases between them. CDR1 is SGHNT, CDR2 YYREEE, per germline (reference sequence). The CDR3 length is 13 residues. The CDR3 region has the DNA TGTGCCAGCAGCTCCCCCCGGGCGGATGGCTACACCTTC. It codes for CASSSPRADGYTF.

The rearrangement links TRBV9 to TRBJ2-7; D is unresolved. The ends were cut back, 0 bases at V and 1 base at J, with 8 bases in the middle. CDR1 and CDR2 from the germline V gene are SGDLS and YYNGEE. The CDR3 spans 14 residues. CDR3 region: CASSVGVSSYEQYF. The CDR3 DNA reads as TGTGCCAGCAGCGTAGGGGTATCGTCCTACGAGCAGTACTTC.

The rearrangement joins TRBV12-3 or TRBV12-4 to TRBJ1-1; D may be TRBD1 (6 bases). The V gene lost 6 bases and the J gene lost 5 bases, with 19 bases spanning the gap. The CDR3 runs 15 residues. CDR3 protein: CASSLTAGARTEAFF. Written as DNA, the CDR3 is TGTGCCAGCAGCCTAACGGCGGGGGCGAGAACTGAAGCTTTCTTT.

The chain uses TRBV18 and TRBJ2-7, with no clear D. V was pared by 2 bases and J by 6 bases, with 5 bases between. Per germline, CDR1 KGHSH and CDR2 LQKENI. The CDR3 is 11 residues long. Here the CDR3 DNA reads TGTGCCAGCTCACCATCTGGCGAGCAGTACTTC. It specifies CASSPSGEQYF.

This clonotype was found many times. This chain connects TRBV6-5 to TRBJ1-5; tentatively, D is TRBD1 (5 bases). The CDR3 has 14 residues. V lost 10 bases and J 1 base, leaving 14 bases between the germline ends. Per the germline V gene, CDR1 is MNHEY and CDR2 is SVGAGI. CDR3 in DNA: TGTGCCACCTCCTTGCGGGACAGCAATCAGCCCCAGCATTTT. It specifies CATSLRDSNQPQHF.

This clonotype was seen a few times. The V call is TRBV30, the J call TRBJ1-5; no clear D gene. Germline lookup yields CDR1 GTSNPN and CDR2 SVGIG (reference sequence). This CDR3 has 15 amino acids. V was clipped by 3 bases and J by 5 bases, with 17 bases between them. The CDR3 DNA reads TGTGCCTGGAGCCCCGCTGGAGGGTTGGATCAGCCCCAGCATTTT. This translates into CAWSPAGGLDQPQHF.